This T cell receptor (beta chain) appears in the sequencing data of a study of T cell changes during pregnancy in multiple sclerosis. Method: immunoSEQ multiplex PCR; TCRdb's copy keeps in-frame clones and lacks some. The repertoire consists of 50,000 to 60,000 clones, with about 90% occurring once and the leading ten covering 0.7% to 0.8%. With 0 bases removed from V and 0 bases from J, the gap between germline ends came to 8 bases. This CDR3 is built from 14 residues. Germline V gene data show CDR1 as GTSNPN and CDR2 as SVGIG (reference sequence). The source of this sequence is a female donor with multiple sclerosis, enrolled in a pregnancy study. The sample was CD4+ T cells from peripheral blood mononuclear cells, taken in the first trimester of pregnancy. The genes are TRBV30 and TRBJ1-2; D gene unclear. The DNA for the CDR3 is TGTGCCTGGAGTGTTTTAGCCGCTAACTATGGCTACACCTTC. Its protein is CAWSVLAANYGYTF. Based on the CDR3 plus reference TRBV30 and TRBJ1-2, the full variable domain is SQTIHQWPATLVQPVGSPLSLECTVEGTSNPNLYWYRQAAGRGLQLLFYSVGIGQISSEVPQNLSASRPQDRQFILSSKKLLLSDSGFYLCAWSVLAANYGYTFGSGTRLTVV.